The 25 T cell receptor beta chains given below trace back to one sample, sequenced in a study of Graves' ophthalmopathy and Graves' hyperthyroidism. Amplified TCR beta CDR3 regions were obtained using RNA transcripts as template. HTBI-primed first-round RT-PCR preceded second-round multiplex PCR. TCRdb processed the multiplex PCR reads anew with MiXCR; each CDR3 protein has one entry. The repertoire has about 240,000 distinct CDR3 sequences, 45% of them found once; the top ten carry roughly 50%. Sequenced sample: peripheral blood. The receptors were gathered from an adult man with Graves' ophthalmopathy.

The chain employs TRBV12-3 or TRBV12-4 and TRBJ2-7; possible D gene TRBD1, 6 bases. V gave up 6 bases and J gave up 5 bases, with 14 bases separating them. CDR3 size: 13 residues. The CDR3: CASRPSGANEQYF. DNA for the CDR3: TGTGCCAGCAGGCCTTCAGGGGCAAACGAGCAGTACTTC.

This clonotype was counted ten times or more. This chain uses TRBV2 with TRBJ1-4; D call uncertain. The CDR3 runs 14 residues. The V gene's germline CDR1 is SNHLY and CDR2 FYNNEI. The ends were cut back, 2 bases at V and 3 bases at J, with 7 bases in the middle. CDR3 DNA sequence: TGTGCCAGCAGTGAATATGGTCCTAATGAAAAACTGTTTTTT. Protein sequence: CASSEYGPNEKLFF. Full variable domain (outside the CDR3, taken from reference TRBV2 and TRBJ1-4): EPEVTQTPSHQVTQMGQEVILRCVPISNHLYFYWYRQILGQKVEFLVSFYNNEISEKSEIFDDQFSVERPDGSNFTLKIRSTKLEDSAMYFCASSEYGPNEKLFFGSGTQLSVL.

The V gene is TRBV9, the J gene TRBJ1-6, with D unclear. The germline V and J ends were trimmed by 3 bases and 5 bases, with 15 bases remaining between them. The CDR3 totals 16 residues. Germline V CDR1 and CDR2: SGDLS, YYNGEE. CDR3 sequence: CASSAYGRADNSPLHF. For the CDR3, the DNA is TGTGCCAGCAGCGCCTACGGGAGGGCGGATAATTCACCCCTCCACTTT.

The chain joins TRBV18 to TRBJ1-5, with 9 nucleotides matching TRBD1. Germline loops: CDR1 KGHSH, CDR2 LQKENI. The CDR3 is made up of 16 amino acids. With 6 bases clipped from V and 7 bases from J, the junction kept 13 bases outside the gene matches. The CDR3 loop reads CASSPPGQGTRQPQHF. The CDR3 coding sequence is TGTGCCAGCTCCCCCCCGGGACAGGGAACCAGGCAGCCCCAGCATTTT.

J is TRBJ1-5 and V is TRBV7-9; D ambiguous. Germline CDR1 reads SEHNR; CDR2 reads FQNEAQ (reference sequence). Deletions cut 1 base from V and 6 bases from J, with 13 bases between. The CDR3 runs to 15 residues. The CDR3, as DNA: TGTGCCAGCAGCTTAGACGGGAATAAAGGTCAGCCCCAGCATTTT. Encoded protein: CASSLDGNKGQPQHF.

Of note for this clonotype: Sequence at one end of the junction differs from germline and may be a read error. The rearrangement uses TRBV10-3 and TRBJ2-5, with D perhaps TRBD1 (6 bases). CDR1 is ENHRY and CDR2 is SYGVKD in the germline V gene. This CDR3 is 16 amino acids long. CDR3 region: CASSYLDRWAQETQYF. Written as DNA, the CDR3 is TGTGCCAGCAGTTACCTCGACAGGTGGGCCCAAGAGACCCAGTACTTC.

This clonotype occurred a few times. This chain joins TRBV7-8 and TRBJ1-2, with 8 nucleotides matching TRBD1. With V trimmed by 0 bases and J by 7 bases, 7 bases remained unmatched. Germline V gives CDR1 SGHVS, CDR2 FQNEAQ. The CDR3 has 15 residues. CDR3 coding DNA: TGTGCCAGCAGCTTAGCGCTTGCAGGGGGCTCTGGCTACACCTTC. It encodes CASSLALAGGSGYTF. Drawing the rest from reference TRBV7-8 and TRBJ1-2, the complete variable domain is GAGVSQSPRYKVAKRGQDVALRCDPISGHVSLFWYQQALGQGPEFLTYFQNEAQLDKSGLPSDRFFAERPEGSVSTLKIQRTQQEDSAVYLCASSLALAGGSGYTFGSGTRLTVV.

The genes are TRBV7-3 and TRBJ2-7; 8 bases agree with TRBD2. This CDR3 comprises 16 residues. Germline V gives CDR1 SGHTA, CDR2 FQGTGA. The ends lost 2 bases at V and 2 bases at J; junction bases unmatched: 8. The CDR3 region is CASSLGAAGATYEQYF. The DNA of the CDR3 is TGTGCCAGCAGCTTAGGGGCAGCGGGAGCTACCTACGAGCAGTACTTC. Full variable domain (remainder filled in from reference TRBV7-3 and TRBJ2-7): GAGVSQTPSNKVTEKGKYVELRCDPISGHTALYWYRQSLGQGPEFLIYFQGTGAADDSGLPNDRFFAVRPEGSVSTLKIQRTERGDSAVYLCASSLGAAGATYEQYFGPGTRLTVT.

This clonotype was picked up a small number of times. The V and J genes are TRBV29-1 and TRBJ2-5; D is possibly TRBD2 (8 bases). CDR3 length: 13 residues. Germline lookup yields CDR1 SQVTM and CDR2 ANQGSEA. The ends were cut back, 8 bases at V and 5 bases at J, with 18 bases in the middle. CDR3 DNA: TGCAGCACGCGGGGGGAGGGGGCCGAGACCCAGTACTTC. Translated, it gives CSTRGEGAETQYF.

The chain has TRBV5-4 and TRBJ2-7, with D possibly TRBD2 on 5 matching bases. Germline-derived CDR1 and CDR2 are SGHNT and YYREEE (reference sequence). Trimming took 4 bases from V and 0 from J, leaving 14 bases between them. The CDR3 totals 15 residues. The CDR3 DNA reads TGTGCCAGCAGCCCCCCCGGAGGCCTCTCCTACGAGCAGTACTTC. Its translation: CASSPPGGLSYEQYF.

This clonotype was seen a handful of times. This rearrangement joins TRBV29-1 to TRBJ2-3; tentatively, D is TRBD2 (7 bases). V was shortened by 7 bases and J by 3 bases, with 14 bases between the two germline ends. There are 13 residues in the CDR3. CDR1 SQVTM and CDR2 ANQGSEA come from the germline V gene. CDR3 residues: CSGGAGATDTQYF. The CDR3 DNA is TGCAGCGGTGGCGCGGGGGCAACAGATACGCAGTATTTT.

The chain combines TRBV12-3 or TRBV12-4 with TRBJ1-1; 10 positions match TRBD1. The CDR3 sequence is 18 residues long. The trim removed 2 bases at V and 3 bases at J, leaving 12 bases unmatched. The CDR3 spells CASSLSGGTGVRDTEAFF. CDR3 DNA sequence: TGTGCCAGCAGTTTATCAGGTGGGACAGGGGTGAGAGACACTGAAGCTTTCTTT.

This clonotype was found a few times. The V gene is TRBV20-1, the J gene TRBJ2-2, with 12 bases matching TRBD1. Germline V CDR1 and CDR2: DFQATT, SNEGSKA (reference sequence). V gave up 4 bases and J gave up 4 bases; unmatched junction bases: 16. The CDR3 sequence is 19 residues long. The CDR3 DNA reads as TGCAGTGCTATTCGACCGGGACAGGGGGCGAAATGGCGCACCGGGGAGCTGTTTTTT. Protein product: CSAIRPGQGAKWRTGELFF.

This clonotype appeared many times. The chain uses TRBV20-1 and TRBJ1-1; no definite D call. From germline, CDR1 is DFQATT and CDR2 SNEGSKA (reference sequence). Trimming removed 0 bases at V and 5 bases at J, with 19 bases between. This CDR3 region has 16 residues. CDR3 nucleotides: TGCAGTGCTAGAGATGGGCGCAAACCCGAATCGACTGAAGCTTTCTTT. As protein: CSARDGRKPESTEAFF.

This clonotype was counted many times. V and J are TRBV6-5 and TRBJ2-7; 8 positions match TRBD1. The CDR3 has 19 residues. Germline assignment: CDR1 MNHEY and CDR2 SVGAGI. V gave up 2 bases and J gave up 2 bases; unmatched junction bases: 17. In DNA form, the CDR3 reads TGTGCCAGCAGTTACGGGGCGGACAGGGAAGGTAGGGTACCCTACGAGCAGTACTTC. It encodes CASSYGADREGRVPYEQYF.

The chain employs TRBV7-2 and TRBJ2-5; unclear D gene. V dropped 4 bases and J dropped 3 bases, with 6 bases sitting between them. This CDR3 has 12 amino acids. Germline CDR1 SGHTA, CDR2 FQGNSA. The CDR3 loop is CASSYNKETQYF. For the CDR3, the DNA is TGTGCCAGCAGCTATAATAAAGAGACCCAGTACTTC.

The rearrangement uses TRBV7-9 and TRBJ2-7, with D unclear. V shed 4 bases and J shed 2 bases, with 15 bases lying between them. The CDR3 consists of 15 residues. CDR1 is SEHNR, CDR2 FQNEAQ, per germline (reference sequence). CDR3 in DNA: TGTGCCAGCAGCTCCGGCGGTGGTCAGACCTACGAGCAGTACTTC. This gives the protein CASSSGGGQTYEQYF.

The chain has TRBV7-2 and TRBJ1-1; tentative D call: TRBD1 (5 bases). V lost 3 bases and J 3 bases, leaving 17 bases between the germline ends. The CDR3 extends over 16 amino acids. The germline gives CDR1 SGHTA, CDR2 FQGNSA. The CDR3 here is CASSLTGTRRDTEAFF. The CDR3 DNA follows: TGTGCCAGCAGCTTGACCGGGACTAGGAGGGACACTGAAGCTTTCTTT. Full variable domain (remainder filled in from reference TRBV7-2 and TRBJ1-1): GAGVSQSPSNKVTEKGKDVELRCDPISGHTALYWYRQSLGQGLEFLIYFQGNSAPDKSGLPSDRFSAERTGGSVSTLTIQRTQQEDSAVYLCASSLTGTRRDTEAFFGQGTRLTVV.

The CDR3 nucleotides read TGTGCCAGCAGTTTGAAAGTCGTCGGGACAGGAGAGTATGGTGAAAAACTGTTTTTT. Translated, it gives CASSLKVVGTGEYGEKLFF. V gene TRBV12-3 or TRBV12-4 combines with J gene TRBJ1-4, with 8 bases lining up with TRBD1. The CDR3 is made up of 19 amino acids. With 3 bases clipped from V and 7 bases from J, the junction kept 19 bases outside the gene matches.

The chain couples TRBV20-1 to TRBJ1-1; D call uncertain. Germline V gives CDR1 DFQATT, CDR2 SNEGSKA (reference sequence). V was clipped by 6 bases and J by 4 bases, with 12 bases between them. The CDR3 extends over 12 amino acids. CDR3 DNA: TGCAGTGCCTCACGGGTGCGCACTGAAGCTTTCTTT. Its translation: CSASRVRTEAFF.

This chain joins TRBV9 and TRBJ1-5, with D possibly matching TRBD1 (6 bases). The length of the CDR3 is 15 residues. Germline V gene data show CDR1 as SGDLS and CDR2 as YYNGEE. V was pared by 3 bases and J by 6 bases, with 16 bases between. CDR3 amino acids: CASSGQGRGPQPQHF. The CDR3 bases are TGTGCCAGCAGCGGCCAGGGGAGAGGCCCTCAGCCCCAGCATTTT.

J is TRBJ2-5 and V is TRBV10-3; 8 bases map to TRBD2. Germline trimming cut 10 bases from V and 2 bases from J; bases unmatched to any gene: 9. Per germline, CDR1 ENHRY and CDR2 SYGVKD. This CDR3 is built from 14 residues. The CDR3 spells CASSFRGGQETQYF. CDR3 bases: TGTGCCAGCAGCTTCCGGGGGGGGCAAGAGACCCAGTACTTC.

This clonotype turned up a few times. The CDR3 DNA follows: TGCAGTGCTCAATCCGACGGGTACGAGCAGTACTTC. Amino acids: CSAQSDGYEQYF. This chain uses TRBV20-1 with TRBJ2-7, with no clear D. The V end was cut by 5 bases, the J end by 4 bases, with 12 bases between. CDR3 length: 12 residues. Germline loops: CDR1 DFQATT, CDR2 SNEGSKA (reference sequence).

This clonotype was found once. The chain is built from TRBV11-2 and TRBJ1-4, with D possibly TRBD1 on 5 matching bases. Trimming removed 5 bases at V and 0 bases at J, with 16 bases between. Germline loops: CDR1 SGHAT, CDR2 FQNNGV. The CDR3 is 17 residues long. The CDR3 loop is CASSLSRDPATNEKLFF. The CDR3 DNA sequence: TGTGCCAGCAGCCTGTCCCGGGACCCGGCAACTAATGAAAAACTGTTTTTT. The full variable domain, its missing parts supplied by reference TRBV11-2 and TRBJ1-4, is EAGVAQSPRYKIIEKRQSVAFWCNPISGHATLYWYQQILGQGPKLLIQFQNNGVVDDSQLPKDRFSAERLKGVDSTLKIQPAKLEDSAVYLCASSLSRDPATNEKLFFGSGTQLSVL.

The chain is built from TRBV20-1 and TRBJ2-5, with 7 positions matching TRBD1. Germline V lookup: CDR1 DFQATT, CDR2 SNEGSKA (reference sequence). The CDR3 contains 15 residues. The V gene end was trimmed by 5 bases and the J gene end by 5 bases; junction bases not matched to a gene: 14. Written as DNA, the CDR3 is TGCAGTGCTCCTCAAGACAGGGAACCCTACGAGACCCAGTACTTC. Its translation is CSAPQDREPYETQYF.